A single sample is the source of the 25 T cell receptor beta chains below, sequenced in a study of OX40 agonist ivuxolimab in advanced cancers. Sequencing was performed with immunoSEQ multiplex PCR; in TCRdb, only in-frame clones are kept and a portion is missing. The sample has 50,000 to 65,000 clones; about nine tenths are singletons. Specimen: CD4+ or CD8+ T cells sorted from blood, collected in a trial of the OX40 agonist ivuxolimab. The origin of the receptors is an adult with an advanced solid tumor such as melanoma, head and neck, liver or kidney cancer.

The gene calls are TRBV19 and TRBJ2-5; TRBD1 matches 8 bases. The last part of the DNA fits TRBJ2-7 better; the J call may be wrong. CDR3 length: 16 residues. The V gene's germline CDR1 is LNHDA and CDR2 SQIVND (reference sequence). CDR3 DNA sequence: TGTGCCAGTAGTACCTTTGGACAGGGTGTCAACTACGAGCAGTACTTC. Translated: CASSTFGQGVNYEQYF.

This rearrangement joins TRBV9 to TRBJ1-1, with 8 positions matching TRBD1. Trimming removed 0 bases from V and 7 bases from J; junction bases left unmatched: 5. This CDR3 has 14 residues. Per germline, CDR1 SGDLS and CDR2 YYNGEE. CDR3 amino acids: CASSVGQGLYEAFF. Written as DNA, the CDR3 is TGTGCCAGCAGCGTAGGACAGGGGCTCTATGAAGCTTTCTTT.

The rearrangement uses TRBV30 and TRBJ1-6; weak D call: TRBD1 (5 bases). CDR1 is GTSNPN, CDR2 SVGIG, per germline (reference sequence). This CDR3 comprises 15 residues. V gave up 3 bases and J gave up 12 bases, with 21 bases separating them. The CDR3 DNA reads TGTGCCTGGAGAAACTTGGACATCTTGAGCGTACCCCTCCACTTT. Its protein product is CAWRNLDILSVPLHF.

This clone is large within its sample. V usage is TRBV7-8 and J usage is TRBJ2-1; no reliable D call. The CDR3 is 13 amino acids. Germline V gives CDR1 SGHVS, CDR2 FQNEAQ. The CDR3 is CAATSEDYNEQFF. CDR3 DNA sequence: TGTGCAGCAACCTCCGAGGACTACAATGAGCAGTTCTTC.

V and J are TRBV4-1 and TRBJ2-3; the match to TRBD2 covers 11 bases. Germline V gene lookup returns CDR1 MGHRA and CDR2 YSYEKL. J gave up 0 bases and V 8 bases, and 4 bases lay outside the gene matches. CDR3 length: 15 amino acids. CDR3 region: CASQGLAGSTDTQYF. CDR3 bases: TGCGCCAGCCAAGGACTAGCGGGTAGCACAGATACGCAGTATTTT.

V gene TRBV30 combines with J gene TRBJ2-1; 8 bases fit TRBD2. With 6 bases clipped from V and 9 bases from J, the junction kept 7 bases outside the gene matches. Germline-derived CDR1 and CDR2 are GTSNPN and SVGIG (reference sequence). The CDR3 totals 12 residues. This CDR3 is CACRAGAGEQFF. The CDR3 nucleotides are TGTGCCTGTAGAGCGGGAGCAGGTGAGCAGTTCTTC.

This clone was seen only once. This chain joins TRBV4-1 and TRBJ1-2, with D uncertain. The CDR3 has 15 amino acids. The V end was cut by 0 bases, the J end by 2 bases, with 10 bases between. Germline CDR1 is MGHRA and CDR2 is YSYEKL. The CDR3 loop is CASSQDPRENYGYTF. CDR3 nucleotide sequence: TGCGCCAGCAGCCAAGACCCCCGGGAGAACTATGGCTACACCTTC.

This clone appeared once. This sequence joins TRBV19 and TRBJ1-4, with no clear D. The germline V gene has CDR1 LNHDA and CDR2 SQIVND (reference sequence). This CDR3 has 17 residues. Trimming stripped 3 bases from V and 0 bases from J, with 14 bases between. The CDR3 DNA reads as TGTGCCAGTAGTATCTTGTCGGTCGGTGCAACTAATGAAAAACTGTTTTTT. Translated, it gives CASSILSVGATNEKLFF.

This clone was observed a handful of times. V is TRBV4-1 and J is TRBJ1-2; 8 bases agree with TRBD1. The CDR3 covers 15 residues. Germline-derived CDR1 and CDR2 are MGHRA and YSYEKL. J gave up 5 bases and V 3 bases, and 8 bases lay outside the gene matches. CDR3 nucleotides: TGCGCCAGCAGCCAGGGATCACAGGGGGAGTATGGCTACACCTTC. Translating gives CASSQGSQGEYGYTF.

This sequence joins TRBV28 and TRBJ2-5; D gene unclear. This CDR3 has 11 amino acids. V gave up 3 bases and J gave up 4 bases, with 3 bases separating them. CDR1 is MDHEN and CDR2 is SYDVKM in the germline V gene. This chain's CDR3 is CASSFAETQYF. In nucleotides, the CDR3 is TGTGCCAGCAGTTTTGCAGAGACCCAGTACTTC.

This clone was recorded once. CDR3 coding DNA: TGTGCCAGCATCTGGCAAGCGGGCGGTGAGCAGTTCTTC. This translates into CASIWQAGGEQFF. V is TRBV25-1 and J is TRBJ2-1; D is perhaps TRBD2 (6 bases). The CDR3 contains 13 residues. V shed 7 bases and J shed 9 bases, with 16 bases lying between them. Germline V CDR1 and CDR2: MGHDK, SYGVNS.

The V call is TRBV19, the J call TRBJ2-7, with D unresolved. The CDR3 runs to 13 residues. Per the germline V gene, CDR1 is LNHDA and CDR2 is SQIVND (reference sequence). Trimming removed 6 bases at V and 4 bases at J, with 13 bases between. DNA for the CDR3: TGTGCCAGTAGCCCCTCCCCCGGTTACGAGCAGTACTTC. Protein: CASSPSPGYEQYF.

This sequence joins TRBV6-1 and TRBJ2-7; 9 positions match TRBD2. CDR3 size: 15 residues. Germline V gives CDR1 MNHNS, CDR2 SASEGT. The V gene end was trimmed by 3 bases and the J gene end by 4 bases; junction bases not matched to a gene: 7. The DNA of the CDR3 is TGTGCCAGCAGTGACGCTCCTAGCGGGAAATACGAGCAGTACTTC. This gives the protein CASSDAPSGKYEQYF.

The V call is TRBV12-2, the J call TRBJ1-1; the table assigns TRBD1, which was not confirmed against the DNA. TRBV12-2 is assigned pseudogene status. The CDR3 has 14 residues. Here the CDR3 reads CASRSKPGQTEAFF. CDR3 bases: TGTGCAAGTCGCTCAAAACCGGGACAGACTGAAGCTTTCTTT.

The chain joins TRBV30 to TRBJ2-7; 9 bases align to TRBD1. Unmatched junction bases numbered 6, after V lost 0 bases and J lost 6 bases. This CDR3 is built from 14 residues. Germline CDR1 is GTSNPN and CDR2 is SVGIG (reference sequence). The CDR3 reads CAWSVGTGYSEQYF. The CDR3 DNA is TGTGCCTGGAGTGTTGGGACAGGGTACAGCGAGCAGTACTTC.

The chain combines TRBV27 with TRBJ1-2; 10 nucleotides line up with TRBD1. V was pared by 6 bases and J by 7 bases, with 11 bases of the junction left unmatched. The CDR3 length is 15 residues. The germline V gene encodes CDR1 MNHEY and CDR2 SMNVEV (reference sequence). DNA for the CDR3: TGTGCCAGCAGGGACAAGGGACAGGGGATTAGTGGCTACACCTTC. It is translated as CASRDKGQGISGYTF.

This chain connects TRBV15 to TRBJ2-5; 7 bases map to TRBD2. Germline-derived CDR1 and CDR2 are LNHNV and YYDKDF (reference sequence). Germline trimming cut 3 bases from V and 5 bases from J; bases unmatched to any gene: 9. The CDR3 is 15 amino acids. CDR3 nucleotide sequence: TGTGCCACCAGCAGGTCAACGGGAGGAGGGGAGACCCAGTACTTC. This gives the protein CATSRSTGGGETQYF.

The gene calls are TRBV13 and TRBJ2-3; TRBD2 agrees at 14 bases. After removal of 4 bases from V and 5 bases from J, the junction contained 11 bases not matched to a gene. The CDR3 spans 18 residues. CDR1 and CDR2 from the germline V gene are PRHDT and FYEKMQ (reference sequence). Here the CDR3 reads CASSSRGGLAGVGDTQYF. CDR3 coding DNA: TGTGCCAGCAGCTCGCGTGGGGGACTAGCGGGAGTCGGAGATACGCAGTATTTT.

The chain employs TRBV11-3 and TRBJ2-7; no clear D gene. Germline CDR1 is SGHNT and CDR2 is YENEEA. V was pared by 1 base and J by 11 bases, with 9 bases between. This CDR3 contains 11 residues. CDR3 coding DNA: TGTGCCAGCAGCTTAGGGGGTTGGGAGTACTTC. The encoded protein is CASSLGGWEYF.

The rearrangement uses TRBV11-2 and TRBJ2-3; TRBD2 aligns across 13 bases. Germline CDR1 is SGHAT and CDR2 is FQNNGV. The CDR3 runs to 16 residues. Germline trimming cut 6 bases from V and 6 bases from J; bases unmatched to any gene: 9. CDR3 in DNA: TGTGCCAGCAGTCCCCCGGGACTAGCGGGATCGGATACGCAGTATTTT. It encodes CASSPPGLAGSDTQYF. The full variable domain, its missing parts supplied by reference TRBV11-2 and TRBJ2-3, is EAGVAQSPRYKIIEKRQSVAFWCNPISGHATLYWYQQILGQGPKLLIQFQNNGVVDDSQLPKDRFSAERLKGVDSTLKIQPAKLEDSAVYLCASSPPGLAGSDTQYFGPGTRLTVL.

This chain links TRBV28 with TRBJ2-7; D gene uncertain. Per germline, CDR1 MDHEN and CDR2 SYDVKM. The CDR3 sequence is 13 residues long. The V end lost 6 bases, the J end lost 6 bases, and 15 bases lay between the germline ends. CDR3 sequence reads: CASSPQDLGEQYF. In DNA, the CDR3 is TGTGCCAGCAGCCCACAAGACCTGGGCGAGCAGTACTTC.

The chain links TRBV28 to TRBJ2-7; 7 nucleotides line up with TRBD2. The CDR3 extends over 15 amino acids. Germline lookup yields CDR1 MDHEN and CDR2 SYDVKM. Trimming at V came to 6 bases and at J to 0 bases, leaving 8 bases not matched to a gene. CDR3 nucleotides: TGTGCCAGCAGAGACCCTAGCGGACTCTCCTACGAGCAGTACTTC. Translated, it gives CASRDPSGLSYEQYF.

The rearrangement links TRBV30 to TRBJ2-7; 7 bases are a match to TRBD2. CDR3 length: 14 residues. Germline assignment: CDR1 GTSNPN and CDR2 SVGIG (reference sequence). V was pared by 0 bases and J by 6 bases, with 8 bases of the junction left unmatched. CDR3 nucleotide sequence: TGTGCCTGGAGTGTCCTTGGCGGGAGCCGCGAGCAGTACTTC. Residues: CAWSVLGGSREQYF.

The chain joins TRBV6-6 to TRBJ2-3; 7 nucleotides align to TRBD2. The germline V gene has CDR1 MNHNY and CDR2 SVGAGI (reference sequence). This CDR3 has 16 amino acids. The junction had 9 bases not matched to a gene; V was cut back by 2 bases and J by 4 bases. The CDR3 DNA is TGTGCCAGCAGTTACAGATCCGCGGGAGACTCAGATACGCAGTATTTT. It codes for CASSYRSAGDSDTQYF.

This chain connects TRBV29-1 to TRBJ2-7, with 9 bases aligning to TRBD2. The CDR3 loop spans 13 amino acids. CDR1 is SQVTM, CDR2 ANQGSEA, per germline. The J segment lost 3 bases and the V segment lost 6 bases, leaving 6 bases of the junction unmatched. In nucleotides, the CDR3 is TGCAGCGTGAGGGGACTAGCCGACTACGAGCAGTACTTC. It specifies CSVRGLADYEQYF.